This TCR beta chain was recorded in a study of OX40 agonist ivuxolimab in advanced cancers. Regarding the study in general: Ivuxolimab was a fully human IgG2 agonistic monoclonal antibody targeting the costimulatory receptor OX40 (CD134). The paper covers the monotherapy dose-escalation part of the phase I ivuxolimab trial, which included N ≈ 50 patients. Peripheral TCRbeta sequencing was intended to test whether TCR sequence diversity was altered and clonal T-cell expansion was caused by ivuxolimab. In the dose-escalation cohort, approximately 80% of patients were male, and the mean age was approximately 60 years with a range of about 20 to 80. Patients were allowed to have had prior anti-PD-1, anti-PD-L1 or anti-CTLA-4 therapy, and 40% of the dose-escalation patients had previously received checkpoint inhibitors. Three dose-escalation patients achieved partial responses, one with hepatocellular carcinoma and two with cutaneous melanoma. Intravenous ivuxolimab was administered to patients every 2 weeks at six dose levels: 0.01, 0.1, 0.3, 1.5, 3 and 10 mg/kg. Of the approximately 50 dose-escalation patients, hepatocellular carcinoma was present in 19, melanoma in around 15, renal cell carcinoma in 9 and head and neck cancer in 9. Findings and caveats that apply to the study as a whole: After ivuxolimab, CD8+ T cells had more expanded clones than CD4+ T cells on average. The antigen specificity of the clonally expanded peripheral T cells was not determined. Low levels of normalized T-cell clonal expansion were also seen in some patients who did not respond. At doses of 0.1 to 3.0 mg/kg, clonal expansion of both CD4+ and CD8+ T cells in blood was seen between baseline and week 6. Partial responders in the 0.1-3.0 mg/kg groups had among the lowest normalized peripheral clonal expansion, especially among CD8+ T cells.

There are 14 amino acids in the CDR3, from cysteine to phenylalanine inclusive. The sequence is cut down to CDR3 DNA, 42 bases in frame from base 1. For CDR1 and CDR2, the germline V gene lists MNHEY and SVGAGI. Trimming takes 7 bases off V and 4 bases off J; junction bases not matched to a gene: 9. Genomic DNA was extracted from sorted cells for sequencing of the TCRbeta CDR3 region. TCRbeta CDR3 regions were sequenced using the immunoSEQ Assay. TCRdb's version of the immuneACCESS table is confined to in-frame rearrangements and falls short of the full clone set. An unresolved V gene accounts for under half of the shortfall where checked; the remainder is of unknown origin. This sample holds about 40,000 clones; 85% to 90% were observed only once. The ten largest clonotypes hold roughly an eighth of the sample. Patients with a history of autoimmune disease or receiving systemic immunosuppression were excluded from the trial. Peripheral blood for TCR sequencing was collected from all dose cohorts at baseline, on cycle 4 day 1, and on cycle 7 day 1. The samples were taken from a phase I, first-in-human, multicenter, open-label dose-escalation trial of ivuxolimab. Adults with locally advanced or metastatic melanoma, renal cell carcinoma, hepatocellular carcinoma or head and neck squamous cell carcinoma were enrolled in the trial. CD4+ and CD8+ T cells were sorted separately from peripheral blood before TCR sequencing.

In the case of this clone: This clone's antigen is unknown. No qualities accompany the bases; no much larger clone lies one base away.

The sequencing used CD4+ or CD8+ T cells sorted from blood, collected in a trial of the OX40 agonist ivuxolimab. The sequence links TRBV6-5 to TRBJ1-1, with 7 junctional bases fitting TRBD1. The sequence was obtained from an adult with an advanced solid tumor such as melanoma, head and neck, liver or kidney cancer. CDR3 loop: CASTQTGILTEAFF. The DNA sequence follows: TGTGCCAGCACCCAGACAGGGATACTCACTGAAGCTTTCTTT.